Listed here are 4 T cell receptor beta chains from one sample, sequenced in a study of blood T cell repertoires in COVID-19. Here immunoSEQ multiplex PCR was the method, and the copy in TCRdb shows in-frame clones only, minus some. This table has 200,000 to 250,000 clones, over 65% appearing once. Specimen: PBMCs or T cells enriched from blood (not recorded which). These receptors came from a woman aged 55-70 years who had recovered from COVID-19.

This chain's CDR3 is CASSLAPSGVLYEQYF. The CDR3 nucleotides are TGTGCCAGCAGCTTAGCGCCAAGCGGAGTCCTTTACGAGCAGTACTTC. The rearrangement links TRBV7-2 to TRBJ2-7; perhaps TRBD2 as D (5 bases). From germline, CDR1 is SGHTA and CDR2 FQGNSA. The V end was cut by 0 bases, the J end by 4 bases, with 16 bases between. This CDR3 has 16 residues.

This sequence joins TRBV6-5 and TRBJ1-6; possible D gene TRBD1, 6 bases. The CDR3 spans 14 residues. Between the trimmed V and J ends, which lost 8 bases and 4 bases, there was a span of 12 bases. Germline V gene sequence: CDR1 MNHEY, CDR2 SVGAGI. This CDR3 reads CASLGHLYNSPLHF. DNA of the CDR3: TGTGCCAGCTTGGGACACCTGTATAATTCACCCCTCCACTTT.

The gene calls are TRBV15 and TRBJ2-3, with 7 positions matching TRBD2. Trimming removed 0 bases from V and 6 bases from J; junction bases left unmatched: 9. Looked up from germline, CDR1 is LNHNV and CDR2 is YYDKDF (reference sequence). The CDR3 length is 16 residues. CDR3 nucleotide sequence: TGTGCCACCAGCAGAGAAGGGCTAGCGGACCGTGATACGCAGTATTTT. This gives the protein CATSREGLADRDTQYF.

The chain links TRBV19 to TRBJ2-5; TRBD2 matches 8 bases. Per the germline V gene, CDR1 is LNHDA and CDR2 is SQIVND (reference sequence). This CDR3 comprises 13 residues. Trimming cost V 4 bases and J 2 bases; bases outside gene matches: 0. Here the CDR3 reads CASSTGGQETQYF. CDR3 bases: TGTGCCAGTAGTACGGGGGGGCAAGAGACCCAGTACTTC.